These 26 T cell receptor beta chains were all obtained from the same sample, sequenced in a study of cytomegalovirus exposure and HLA in healthy donors (dated by TCRdb to the late 2010s). The receptor library was made with the immunoSEQ multiplex PCR assay. For the multiplex PCR, a mixture combining 60 forward primers for TCR Vbeta segments and 13 reverse primers for TCR Jbeta segments was used. TCRdb retrieved this table from immuneACCESS and kept in-frame rearrangements only. Not all clones are present; in checked studies, unresolved V genes account for under half, and no reason is known for the remainder. The sample contains 100,000 to 140,000 clones, 74% of them found a single time. 14% of the sample rests with the top ten. Specimen: PBMCs. The receptors stem from a woman in her forties in good health and CMV-seropositive.

The chain uses TRBV5-1 and TRBJ2-5; the D gene is possibly TRBD1 (6 bases). The germline V gene has CDR1 SGHRS and CDR2 YFSETQ. Between the trimmed V and J ends, which lost 0 bases and 5 bases, there was a span of 8 bases. This CDR3 comprises 13 residues. CDR3 bases: TGCGCCAGCAGCTTGGGGACAGAGGAGACCCAGTACTTC. Its protein is CASSLGTEETQYF.

The chain employs TRBV6-6 and TRBJ1-5, with a possible D match to TRBD1 (6 bases). Trimming pared 6 bases from V and 5 bases from J, leaving 20 bases between. The CDR3 is made up of 16 amino acids. CDR1 is MNHNY, CDR2 SVGAGI, per germline (reference sequence). CDR3 sequence reads: CASSRGGQSPDQPQHF. The CDR3 DNA is TGTGCCAGCAGCCGCGGCGGACAGTCGCCGGATCAGCCCCAGCATTTT.

The chain is built from TRBV7-3 and TRBJ2-3, with 7 nucleotides matching TRBD1. The CDR3 runs 19 residues. CDR1 is SGHTA, CDR2 FQGTGA, per germline. Losses at the gene ends were 5 bases for V and 0 bases for J; bases not matched to a gene: 17. This chain's CDR3 is CASSLLPGQQIPSTDTQYF. CDR3 sequence (DNA): TGTGCCAGCAGCCTGCTCCCGGGACAGCAAATACCTAGCACAGATACGCAGTATTTT. Full variable domain (rest looked up from reference TRBV7-3 and TRBJ2-3): GAGVSQTPSNKVTEKGKYVELRCDPISGHTALYWYRQSLGQGPEFLIYFQGTGAADDSGLPNDRFFAVRPEGSVSTLKIQRTERGDSAVYLCASSLLPGQQIPSTDTQYFGPGTRLTVL.

This chain uses TRBV5-1 with TRBJ2-7, with a possible D match to TRBD1 (6 bases). The CDR3 extends over 14 amino acids. The germline gives CDR1 SGHRS, CDR2 YFSETQ. The V end lost 1 base, the J end lost 2 bases, and 10 bases lay between the germline ends. The CDR3, as DNA: TGCGCCAGCAGCTTGACAGGGACCCCCTACGAGCAGTACTTC. Amino acids: CASSLTGTPYEQYF.

The chain carries TRBV29-1 and TRBJ2-5; maybe TRBD1 (6 bases). With the DNA end fitting TRBJ2-7 better, the J assignment may be wrong. Looked up from germline, CDR1 is SQVTM and CDR2 is ANQGSEA. This CDR3 is built from 13 residues. Here the CDR3 DNA reads TGCAGCGTTCGGGACATAGGAAACTACGAGCAGTACTTC. Protein sequence: CSVRDIGNYEQYF.

In nucleotides, the CDR3 is TGTGCCAGCAGTGAAGCGACGACAGCAAGTTATTATGGCTACACCTTC. This codes for CASSEATTASYYGYTF. The V call is TRBV2, the J call TRBJ1-2; weak D call: TRBD1 (5 bases). The length of the CDR3 is 16 residues. Germline values: CDR1 SNHLY, CDR2 FYNNEI. Deletions cut 0 bases from V and 5 bases from J, with 16 bases between.

The CDR3 bases are TGCGCCAGCAGTGAGGGTCGGGACTTTGGGGCCAACGTCCTGACTTTC. It specifies CASSEGRDFGANVLTF. J is TRBJ2-6 and V is TRBV10-2; D is possibly TRBD2 (6 bases). The CDR3 covers 16 residues. V shed 2 bases and J shed 3 bases, with 11 bases lying between them. Germline V gene sequence: CDR1 WSHSY, CDR2 SAAADI.

In this sample, this clone turned up a few times. The chain couples TRBV9 to TRBJ2-2, with 10 nucleotides matching TRBD1. CDR1 is SGDLS and CDR2 is YYNGEE in the germline V gene. CDR3 length: 16 amino acids. V shed 3 bases and J 6 bases; nucleotides not matched to a gene: 8. CDR3 amino acids: CASSAPGTGVAGELFF. DNA for the CDR3: TGTGCCAGCAGCGCCCCCGGGACAGGGGTTGCCGGGGAGCTGTTTTTT.

Turning to this clone: Additional DNA sequences in this sample encode the identical CDR3. J is TRBJ1-1 and V is TRBV6-5, with D tentatively TRBD1 (5 bases). Germline values: CDR1 MNHEY, CDR2 SVGAGI. CDR3 length: 13 amino acids. The DNA of the CDR3 is TGTGCGAGCCATAGGGGCGCGAACACTGAAGCTTTCTTT. Its protein is CASHRGANTEAFF.

The chain couples TRBV4-1 to TRBJ1-2; D gene uncertain. CDR1 is MGHRA, CDR2 YSYEKL, per germline. CDR3 size: 15 residues. Trimming cost V 6 bases and J 2 bases, with 16 bases left between them. In nucleotides, the CDR3 is TGCGCCAGCAGAGTATTGGAGGGAGGGAACTATGGCTACACCTTC. Encoded protein: CASRVLEGGNYGYTF.

This clone was seen only once. The chain employs TRBV5-1 and TRBJ2-6; unclear D gene. The CDR3 totals 15 residues. Trimming took off 4 bases at V and 0 bases at J, with 8 bases between the two ends. CDR1 is SGHRS, CDR2 YFSETQ, per germline. The CDR3 nucleotides read TGCGCCAGCAGCCTAACCGCCTCTGGGGCCAACGTCCTGACTTTC. Its protein is CASSLTASGANVLTF.

This chain links TRBV7-6 with TRBJ2-5; 7 bases are a match to TRBD2. The CDR3 is 15 amino acids. Germline assignment: CDR1 SGHVS and CDR2 FNYEAQ. The V segment lost 4 bases and the J segment 5 bases; nucleotides outside the gene matches: 10. The DNA for the CDR3 is TGTGCCAGCAGCTCGGGACTGGGGGGGGTGGAGACCCAGTACTTC. Translating it yields CASSSGLGGVETQYF. The full variable domain, with the rest looked up from reference TRBV7-6 and TRBJ2-5, is GAGVSQSPRYKVTKRGQDVALRCDPISGHVSLYWYRQALGQGPEFLTYFNYEAQQDKSGLPNDRFSAERPEGSISTLTIQRTEQRDSAMYRCASSSGLGGVETQYFGPGTRLLVL.

This clone was observed a few times. The rearrangement links TRBV11-2 to TRBJ1-6; D perhaps matches TRBD1 (5 bases). In germline, CDR1 is SGHAT, CDR2 FQNNGV. Trimming removed 0 bases at V and 10 bases at J, with 10 bases between. CDR3 length equals 14 residues. The CDR3 protein is CASSLDRVRSPLHF. In DNA form, the CDR3 reads TGTGCCAGCAGCTTAGACAGGGTACGCTCACCCCTCCACTTT.

The chain combines TRBV28 with TRBJ1-4; no definite D call. The V gene's germline CDR1 is MDHEN and CDR2 SYDVKM. Deletions cut 4 bases from V and 3 bases from J, with 12 bases between. The CDR3 has 15 residues. CDR3 bases: TGTGCCAGCAGTTCTGGATCAGGCTCTAATGAAAAACTGTTTTTT. Its translation: CASSSGSGSNEKLFF. Full variable domain (missing parts from reference TRBV28 and TRBJ1-4): DVKVTQSSRYLVKRTGEKVFLECVQDMDHENMFWYRQDPGLGLRLIYFSYDVKMKEKGDIPEGYSVSREKKERFSLILESASTNQTSMYLCASSSGSGSNEKLFFGSGTQLSVL.

This clone was detected only a few times. This sequence joins TRBV6-1 and TRBJ2-5; 8 nucleotides agree with TRBD1. The assigned J gene may be wrong: the sequence end matches TRBJ2-7 better. This CDR3 has 14 amino acids. In germline, CDR1 is MNHNS, CDR2 SASEGT. CDR3 amino acids: CASRRQGQVNEQYF. CDR3 bases: TGTGCCAGCAGGAGACAGGGACAGGTAAACGAGCAGTACTTC.

The V gene is TRBV5-1, the J gene TRBJ1-2, with 7 positions matching TRBD1. The CDR3 totals 15 residues. CDR1 SGHRS and CDR2 YFSETQ come from the germline V gene. J gave up 0 bases and V 4 bases, and 6 bases lay outside the gene matches. The CDR3 is CASSAGQPANYGYTF. DNA for the CDR3: TGCGCCAGCAGCGCGGGACAGCCAGCTAACTATGGCTACACCTTC.

The chain combines TRBV6-6 with TRBJ2-7, with D perhaps matching TRBD1 (6 bases). This CDR3 is 14 amino acids long. With 6 bases removed from V and 7 bases from J, the gap between germline ends came to 19 bases. CDR1 MNHNY and CDR2 SVGAGI come from the germline V gene (reference sequence). The CDR3 DNA reads as TGTGCCAGCAGATCTTCGGACAGTTTATGGGAGCAGTACTTC. This gives the protein CASRSSDSLWEQYF.

This clone was seen more than once but under ten times. V is TRBV2 and J is TRBJ1-6; D remains unclear. Per germline, CDR1 SNHLY and CDR2 FYNNEI. CDR3 length equals 14 residues. The V end lost 4 bases, the J end lost 6 bases, and 10 bases lay between the germline ends. CDR3 in amino acids: CASSVRVPNSPLHF. DNA for the CDR3: TGTGCCAGCAGTGTCCGGGTCCCTAATTCACCCCTCCACTTT.

This clone was found a few times. This chain connects TRBV7-8 to TRBJ2-3; TRBD2 matches at 7 bases. V shed 2 bases and J 5 bases; nucleotides not matched to a gene: 7. Germline V gives CDR1 SGHVS, CDR2 FQNEAQ. The CDR3 loop spans 15 amino acids. CDR3 DNA: TGTGCCAGCAGCTTACGATCGGGGGGTAAAGATACGCAGTATTTT. It encodes CASSLRSGGKDTQYF.

The chain links TRBV12-5 to TRBJ2-1, with TRBD2 matching 9 bases. Germline CDR1 reads LGHNT; CDR2 reads FRNRAP. The CDR3 consists of 15 residues. After removal of 6 bases from V and 7 bases from J, the junction contained 10 bases not matched to a gene. The CDR3 nucleotides are TGTGCTAGTGGCCCGGGACTAGCCGCTGAAAATGAGCAGTTCTTC. Encoded protein: CASGPGLAAENEQFF. Full variable domain (missing parts from reference TRBV12-5 and TRBJ2-1): DARVTQTPRHKVTEMGQEVTMRCQPILGHNTVFWYRQTMMQGLELLAYFRNRAPLDDSGMPKDRFSAEMPDATLATLKIQPSEPRDSAVYFCASGPGLAAENEQFFGPGTRLTVL.

The chain recombines TRBV11-2 with TRBJ2-1; D uncertain. Germline V lookup: CDR1 SGHAT, CDR2 FQNNGV. Trimming shortened V by 0 bases and J by 4 bases, and 10 bases separated the two germline ends. The CDR3 runs 15 residues. The CDR3 sequence: CASSLDLGLYNEQFF. In DNA, the CDR3 is TGTGCCAGCAGCTTAGATCTCGGTCTGTACAATGAGCAGTTCTTC.

The chain links TRBV9 to TRBJ2-2; possible D gene TRBD2, 6 bases. Germline V gene data show CDR1 as SGDLS and CDR2 as YYNGEE. The CDR3 is 16 residues long. Between the trimmed V and J ends, which lost 0 bases and 2 bases, there was a span of 11 bases. The CDR3 sequence: CASSVAGTFNTGELFF. The CDR3 bases are TGTGCCAGCAGCGTAGCCGGGACTTTCAACACCGGGGAGCTGTTTTTT.

This clone was found once. This sequence joins TRBV5-1 and TRBJ2-3; the match to TRBD2 covers 12 bases. In germline, CDR1 is SGHRS, CDR2 YFSETQ. CDR3 length: 14 amino acids. V dropped 8 bases and J dropped 3; count of bases not matched to a gene: 4. This chain's CDR3 is CASYGLAGTDTQYF. DNA for the CDR3: TGCGCCAGTTATGGACTAGCGGGGACAGATACGCAGTATTTT.

V is TRBV7-2 and J is TRBJ1-1, with D perhaps TRBD1 (5 bases). The V end was cut by 3 bases, the J end by 7 bases, with 9 bases between. Germline V CDR1 and CDR2: SGHTA, FQGNSA. The CDR3 runs 12 residues. Here the CDR3 reads CASSLLTVEAFF. The CDR3 DNA reads TGTGCCAGCAGCTTGCTGACAGTTGAAGCTTTCTTT.

The V gene is TRBV27, the J gene TRBJ1-5; a possible D gene is TRBD1 (6 bases). The V end lost 5 bases, the J end lost 3 bases, and 17 bases lay between the germline ends. Germline-derived CDR1 and CDR2 are MNHEY and SMNVEV (reference sequence). The CDR3 has 16 residues. The CDR3 protein is CASSPGTLVFNQPQHF. In DNA form, the CDR3 reads TGTGCCAGCAGTCCAGGGACATTGGTGTTCAATCAGCCCCAGCATTTT.

V is TRBV18 and J is TRBJ1-5; D possibly corresponds to TRBD1 (6 bases). This CDR3 is built from 13 residues. Germline-derived CDR1 and CDR2 are KGHSH and LQKENI. The ends were cut back, 4 bases at V and 5 bases at J, with 9 bases in the middle. The CDR3 nucleotides read TGTGCCAGCTCACGGGGGCGTGATCAGCCCCAGCATTTT. It is translated as CASSRGRDQPQHF.